The 29 T cell receptor beta chains in this list originate from one sample, sequenced in a study of T cells in Graves' hyperthyroidism and ophthalmopathy. The investigators amplified TCR beta CDR3 regions from RNA transcripts. A set of HTBI primers served as the primers for a first-round RT-PCR of the TCR CDR3. TCRdb called the multiplex PCR reads again in MiXCR, with one record for every CDR3 protein. The sample consists of fewer than 800,000 distinct CDR3 sequences, approximately 16% of them appearing once. The sample comprised blood. The receptors were sampled from a man younger than 30 with Graves' hyperthyroidism.

In this sample, this clonotype turned up many times. The V call is TRBV19, the J call TRBJ2-1; possibly TRBD1 or TRBD2 for D (5 bases each). Germline V CDR1 and CDR2: LNHDA, SQIVND (reference sequence). Deletions cut 6 bases from V and 2 bases from J, with 14 bases between. The CDR3 runs 15 residues. The CDR3 bases are TGTGCCAGTAGCACCAGGGAGATCCCCTACAATGAGCAGTTCTTC. Translated, it gives CASSTREIPYNEQFF.

This clonotype has a count of ten or more. The chain is built from TRBV3-1 and TRBJ1-2; possible D gene TRBD1, 6 bases. This CDR3 spans 19 amino acids. The germline V gene encodes CDR1 LGHDT and CDR2 YNNKEL (reference sequence). V was clipped by 5 bases and J by 4 bases, with 29 bases between them. CDR3 bases: TGTGCCAGCAGCGAGAGTCCGACAGGACCGTCGTTAACGGTCTATGGCTACACCTTC. Translated: CASSESPTGPSLTVYGYTF.

In its sample, this clonotype was seen a few times. This rearrangement joins TRBV4-3 to TRBJ2-1, with TRBD2 matching over 12 bases. This CDR3 has 17 amino acids. Unmatched junction bases numbered 12, after V lost 2 bases and J lost 10 bases. Germline V gene lookup returns CDR1 LGHNA and CDR2 YSLEER. The CDR3 sequence is CASSQMLFETSGREQFF. The DNA of the CDR3 is TGCGCCAGCAGCCAAATGTTGTTCGAAACTAGCGGGAGGGAGCAGTTCTTC.

This clonotype was recorded at least ten times. The rearrangement links TRBV10-3 to TRBJ1-1; 7 bases map to TRBD1. V was pared by 6 bases and J by 7 bases, with 23 bases of the junction left unmatched. CDR1 and CDR2 from the germline V gene are ENHRY and SYGVKD. The CDR3 length is 18 residues. CDR3 nucleotide sequence: TGTGCCATCAGCGCCACCGAGGGGGCGCCGAAGCGAAGTATTGAAGCTTTCTTT. It encodes CAISATEGAPKRSIEAFF.

This clonotype turned up a few times. The J gene is TRBJ2-3, the V gene TRBV12-3 or TRBV12-4, with D perhaps TRBD2 (5 bases). The CDR3 loop spans 11 amino acids. V lost 5 bases and J 10 bases, leaving 10 bases between the germline ends. CDR3 sequence reads: CASSILGPQYF. The CDR3 nucleotides read TGTGCCAGCAGTATACTAGGGCCGCAGTATTTT.

This clonotype was seen at least ten times. The chain uses TRBV12-3 or TRBV12-4 and TRBJ2-5; unclear D gene. Trimming left V 7 bases short and J 4 bases short, with 16 bases between. The CDR3 covers 14 residues. The CDR3 loop reads CASTPGHSIETQYF. In nucleotides, the CDR3 is TGTGCCAGCACCCCGGGCCATTCCATAGAGACCCAGTACTTC.

This clonotype was observed a few times. The chain carries TRBV20-1 and TRBJ2-7; D might be TRBD1 (6 bases). Germline loops: CDR1 DFQATT, CDR2 SNEGSKA (reference sequence). This CDR3 comprises 12 residues. Trimming cost V 3 bases and J 1 base, with 7 bases left between them. The CDR3, as DNA: TGCAGTGCTAGGGGACAATCCTACGAGCAGTACTTC. Amino acid sequence: CSARGQSYEQYF.

This clonotype was counted a few times. This chain uses TRBV15 with TRBJ2-2; possible D gene TRBD1, 5 bases. The germline CDR1 and CDR2 sequences are LNHNV and YYDKDF (reference sequence). This CDR3 is built from 16 residues. The ends were cut back, 0 bases at V and 7 bases at J, with 15 bases in the middle. CDR3 protein: CATSRDRPGLNGELFF. The CDR3 nucleotides are TGTGCCACCAGCAGAGATCGGCCAGGGCTGAACGGGGAGCTGTTTTTT.

This clonotype has just a few counts. The chain has TRBV5-1 and TRBJ2-6; a possible D gene is TRBD1 (6 bases). Germline CDR1 and CDR2: SGHRS and YFSETQ. Trimming left V 0 bases short and J 2 bases short, with 9 bases between. CDR3 length equals 16 residues. The CDR3 DNA reads TGCGCCAGCAGCTTGGGGTCAGGGGCTGGGGCCAACGTCCTGACTTTC. Residues: CASSLGSGAGANVLTF. The full variable domain, its missing parts supplied by reference TRBV5-1 and TRBJ2-6, is KAGVTQTPRYLIKTRGQQVTLSCSPISGHRSVSWYQQTPGQGLQFLFEYFSETQRNKGNFPGRFSGRQFSNSRSEMNVSTLELGDSALYLCASSLGSGAGANVLTFGAGSRLTVL.

This clonotype was counted many times. The rearrangement links TRBV19 to TRBJ1-2, with D unresolved. The CDR3 covers 17 residues. The ends were cut back, 1 base at V and 6 bases at J, with 21 bases in the middle. From germline, CDR1 is LNHDA and CDR2 SQIVND (reference sequence). The CDR3 coding sequence is TGTGCCAGTAGTATAGGAGCCCTGGCGTTCAGAAAAGATGGCTACACCTTC. Amino acids: CASSIGALAFRKDGYTF.

This chain uses TRBV6-1 with TRBJ2-7; 10 bases fit TRBD2. The CDR3 totals 15 residues. V lost 2 bases, J lost 5 bases, and 6 bases stayed unmatched. CDR1 and CDR2 from the germline V gene are MNHNS and SASEGT. Written as DNA, the CDR3 is TGTGCCAGCAGTGAAAGGTCCCTAGCGGGAGACGAGCAGTACTTC. It is translated as CASSERSLAGDEQYF.

This clonotype was seen at least ten times. CDR3 bases: TGCAGTGCTAGCGGACTAGCGGGTTCCTACGAGCAGTACTTC. Translated: CSASGLAGSYEQYF. The rearrangement joins TRBV20-1 to TRBJ2-7; 11 bases line up with TRBD2. Per the germline V gene, CDR1 is DFQATT and CDR2 is SNEGSKA (reference sequence). This CDR3 spans 14 amino acids. V was pared by 3 bases and J by 1 base, with 2 bases of the junction left unmatched.

This clonotype has a count of ten or more. V is TRBV18 and J is TRBJ2-7, with no clear D. CDR1 is KGHSH and CDR2 is LQKENI in the germline V gene. The V and J ends lost 3 bases and 4 bases respectively, with 10 bases between them. The CDR3 loop spans 13 amino acids. The CDR3 region has the DNA TGTGCCAGCTCACCGGGTGCCTGGTACGAGCAGTACTTC. Amino acids: CASSPGAWYEQYF.

This clonotype was observed a handful of times. This rearrangement joins TRBV30 to TRBJ2-1, with 10 bases identical to TRBD2. Germline CDR1 GTSNPN, CDR2 SVGIG (reference sequence). This CDR3 contains 16 residues. CDR3 in DNA: TGTGGGAGAGATAGCGGGAGGCGGGACGCCGACAATGAGCAGTTCTTC. Translating gives CGRDSGRRDADNEQFF.

This chain's CDR3 is CASRHYPVLNTIYF. CDR3 in DNA: TGTGCCAGCAGACACTACCCCGTTTTGAACACCATATATTTT. This chain joins TRBV7-3 and TRBJ1-3, with no clear D. V was cut by 6 bases and J by 7 bases, with 16 bases left in between. The CDR3 length is 14 residues. Germline loops: CDR1 SGHTA, CDR2 FQGTGA.

This clonotype occurred a few times. The rearrangement joins TRBV5-1 to TRBJ1-3, with D unresolved. The germline V gene encodes CDR1 SGHRS and CDR2 YFSETQ. The V end lost 4 bases, the J end lost 2 bases, and 13 bases lay between the germline ends. The CDR3 contains 15 residues. The CDR3 DNA reads as TGCGCCAGCAGCCCTCTGGCGGCGCCTGGAAACACCATATATTTT. Translation gives CASSPLAAPGNTIYF.

This clonotype was counted ten times or more. A read error may account for a junction end that differs from germline. The chain employs TRBV28 and TRBJ1-2; D not certain. CDR1 is MDHEN and CDR2 is SYDVKM in the germline V gene. The CDR3 length is 14 residues. DNA for the CDR3: TGTGCCAGCAGTGAGAGGAGGGTTAACGATGGCTACACCTTC. It is translated as CASSERRVNDGYTF.

In this sample, this clonotype turned up a few times. The rearrangement joins TRBV28 to TRBJ2-1; 13 positions agree with TRBD2. Per the germline V gene, CDR1 is MDHEN and CDR2 is SYDVKM. Unmatched junction bases numbered 4, after V lost 11 bases and J lost 0 bases. CDR3 length equals 15 residues. The CDR3 reads CAGGLAGNSYNEQFF. The CDR3 DNA reads as TGTGCCGGGGGACTAGCGGGAAACTCCTACAATGAGCAGTTCTTC.

The CDR3 here is CASSPEGAQYNEQFF. In DNA, the CDR3 is TGTGCCAGCAGCCCTGAGGGAGCGCAGTACAATGAGCAGTTCTTC. The J gene is TRBJ2-1, the V gene TRBV9, with D possibly being TRBD2 (5 bases). The germline gives CDR1 SGDLS, CDR2 YYNGEE. This CDR3 comprises 15 residues. Trimming cost V 4 bases and J 4 bases, with 15 bases left between them.

J is TRBJ1-5 and V is TRBV28; TRBD1 matches at 7 bases. The CDR3 covers 16 residues. V shed 6 bases, J shed 0 bases, and the junction held 8 bases outside the gene matches. The germline gives CDR1 MDHEN, CDR2 SYDVKM. CDR3 coding DNA: TGTGCCAGCAGCCCTACAGGGGATTATAGCAATCAGCCCCAGCATTTT. Translated, it gives CASSPTGDYSNQPQHF.

In this sample, this clonotype turned up many times. This rearrangement joins TRBV11-2 to TRBJ2-3; D assignment may be TRBD1 or TRBD2 (5 bases each). Trimming took 3 bases from V and 4 from J, leaving 11 bases between them. Germline V CDR1 and CDR2: SGHAT, FQNNGV. There are 14 residues in the CDR3. The CDR3 bases are TGTGCCAGCAGCTTTCGGGTGGGGGCAGATACGCAGTATTTT. Amino acid sequence: CASSFRVGADTQYF. The entire variable domain, with the rest obtained from reference TRBV11-2 and TRBJ2-3, is as follows: EAGVAQSPRYKIIEKRQSVAFWCNPISGHATLYWYQQILGQGPKLLIQFQNNGVVDDSQLPKDRFSAERLKGVDSTLKIQPAKLEDSAVYLCASSFRVGADTQYFGPGTRLTVL.

This clonotype showed up many times. The V gene is TRBV3-1, the J gene TRBJ1-3; D possibly corresponds to TRBD1 (5 bases). The CDR3 contains 15 residues. Germline V gene lookup returns CDR1 LGHDT and CDR2 YNNKEL (reference sequence). V lost 6 bases to trimming and J lost 0 bases, with 12 bases between them. The CDR3 nucleotides are TGTGCCAGCAGTGGGACCTCAACCTCTGGAAACACCATATATTTT. Encoded protein: CASSGTSTSGNTIYF.

This clonotype was seen more than once but under ten times. The chain uses TRBV3-1 and TRBJ2-7; TRBD2 aligns across 13 bases. The V segment lost 2 bases and the J segment 7 bases; nucleotides outside the gene matches: 11. The CDR3 totals 17 residues. CDR1 and CDR2 from the germline V gene are LGHDT and YNNKEL (reference sequence). This CDR3 reads CASSQSPGLAGRGEQYF. CDR3 nucleotide sequence: TGTGCCAGCAGCCAATCACCGGGACTAGCGGGACGAGGGGAGCAGTACTTC.

The chain employs TRBV30 and TRBJ2-1, with TRBD2 matching over 12 bases. The CDR3 sequence is 14 residues long. The ends lost 4 bases at V and 12 bases at J; junction bases unmatched: 10. Germline-derived CDR1 and CDR2 are GTSNPN and SVGIG (reference sequence). This chain's CDR3 is CAWKLLAGGVVQFF. The CDR3 region has the DNA TGTGCCTGGAAGTTGCTAGCGGGGGGGGTAGTGCAGTTCTTC. The full variable domain, rest sourced from reference TRBV30 and TRBJ2-1, is SQTIHQWPATLVQPVGSPLSLECTVEGTSNPNLYWYRQAAGRGLQLLFYSVGIGQISSEVPQNLSASRPQDRQFILSSKKLLLSDSGFYLCAWKLLAGGVVQFFGPGTRLTVL.

This clonotype was picked up a small number of times. The chain joins TRBV19 to TRBJ2-1, with D possibly TRBD1 on 5 matching bases. Per germline, CDR1 LNHDA and CDR2 SQIVND (reference sequence). CDR3 size: 14 residues. V lost 2 bases and J lost 5, with 10 bases in between. The CDR3 sequence is CASSIMTVHNEQFF. CDR3 DNA: TGTGCCAGTAGTATAATGACAGTGCACAATGAGCAGTTCTTC. Supplemented by reference TRBV19 and TRBJ2-1, the full variable domain reads DGGITQSPKYLFRKEGQNVTLSCEQNLNHDAMYWYRQDPGQGLRLIYYSQIVNDFQKGDIAEGYSVSREKKESFPLTVTSAQKNPTAFYLCASSIMTVHNEQFFGPGTRLTVL.

This clonotype occurred a few times. This sequence joins TRBV20-1 and TRBJ2-3; 12 bases map to TRBD2. The CDR3 has 14 amino acids. The J segment lost 6 bases and the V segment lost 5 bases, leaving 6 bases of the junction unmatched. Germline lookup yields CDR1 DFQATT and CDR2 SNEGSKA (reference sequence). In DNA, the CDR3 is TGCAGTGCTTGGACTAGCGGGAAATCGGATACGCAGTATTTT. Translation: CSAWTSGKSDTQYF.

This clonotype was observed a few times. The chain carries TRBV10-3 and TRBJ1-6, with 8 bases identical to TRBD1. The V gene's germline CDR1 is ENHRY and CDR2 SYGVKD. V gave up 10 bases and J gave up 7 bases; unmatched junction bases: 6. This CDR3 has 13 residues. CDR3 in DNA: TGTGCCACCGCCGGGACAGGCAATTCACCCCTCCACTTT. Its translation is CATAGTGNSPLHF.

In its sample, this clonotype was seen a few times. V is TRBV20-1 and J is TRBJ2-2; 9 positions agree with TRBD1. There are 15 residues in the CDR3. Per the germline V gene, CDR1 is DFQATT and CDR2 is SNEGSKA (reference sequence). V dropped 5 bases and J dropped 7; count of bases not matched to a gene: 11. This CDR3 is CSAGGGQGTGGELFF. CDR3 bases: TGCAGTGCTGGGGGTGGACAGGGGACGGGCGGGGAGCTGTTTTTT.

The chain combines TRBV3-1 with TRBJ2-7, with TRBD2 identical over 8 bases. Germline assignment: CDR1 LGHDT and CDR2 YNNKEL (reference sequence). V shed 5 bases and J 1 base; nucleotides not matched to a gene: 4. The CDR3 has 14 residues. As DNA, the CDR3 is TGTGCCAGCAGCAATGGACTAGCTTCCTACGAGCAGTACTTC. It specifies CASSNGLASYEQYF.